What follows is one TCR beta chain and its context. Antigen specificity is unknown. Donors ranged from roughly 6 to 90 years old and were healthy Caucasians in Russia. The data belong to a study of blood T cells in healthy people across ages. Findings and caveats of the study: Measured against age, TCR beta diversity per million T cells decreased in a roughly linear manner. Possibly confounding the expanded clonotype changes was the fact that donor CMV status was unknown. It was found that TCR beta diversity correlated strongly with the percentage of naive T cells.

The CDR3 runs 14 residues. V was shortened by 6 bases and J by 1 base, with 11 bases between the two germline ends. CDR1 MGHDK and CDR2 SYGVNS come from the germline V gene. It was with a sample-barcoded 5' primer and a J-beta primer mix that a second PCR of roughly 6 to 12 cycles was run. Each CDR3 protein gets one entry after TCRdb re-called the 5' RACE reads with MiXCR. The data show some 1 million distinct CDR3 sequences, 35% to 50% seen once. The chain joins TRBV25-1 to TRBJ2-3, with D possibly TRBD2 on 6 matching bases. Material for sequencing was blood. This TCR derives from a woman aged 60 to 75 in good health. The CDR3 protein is CASSAPSGTDTQYF. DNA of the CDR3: TGTGCCAGCAGCGCCCCTAGCGGCACAGATACGCAGTATTTT.